These T cell receptor beta chains were read from a single sample in a study of vaccination and CD4 T cells after COVID-19. These TCRs' antigens remain unknown. TCRdb redid the calling of the PCR reads with MiXCR, one entry per CDR3 protein. Of 4,500 to 5,500 distinct CDR3 sequences in the sample, around two fifths were seen once. The sample consisted of CD4+ T cells from blood, cultured in vitro. The receptors were gathered from a human donor in good health. CDR3s include the opening cysteine and the closing phenylalanine or tryptophan. A D gene is named only where the DNA matches it firmly. A clone size is listed for some rows: how often the clone was seen (once, few, many), or a class if it is expanded.

TRBJ2-5 | TRBD1 | TRBV6-1 | few | TGTGCCAGCAGTACCGCCGGGACAGCTCTGGGAGAGACCCAGTACTTC | CASSTAGTALGETQYF
TRBJ1-1 | - | TRBV7-9 | few | TGTGCCAGCAGCATACAGGTTAACACTGAAGCTTTCTTT | CASSIQVNTEAFF
TRBJ1-1 | - | TRBV6-2/TRBV6-3 | - | TGTGCCAGCACCAAAGGGAACAGGGAAGGGACTGAAGCTTTCTTT | CASTKGNREGTEAFF
TRBJ2-1 | - | TRBV7-3 | few | TGTGCCAGCAGCTCCGACTATGGCAATGAGCAGTTCTTC | CASSSDYGNEQFF
TRBJ1-1 | - | TRBV6-5 | few | TGTGCCAGCAGTTTGGCCAGGATTAACACTGAAGCTTTCTTT | CASSLARINTEAFF
TRBJ2-1 | TRBD2 | TRBV12-3/TRBV12-4 | - | TGTGCCAGCAGTTTGGGAGCTCTAGCGGTCTACAATGAGCAGTTCTTC | CASSLGALAVYNEQFF
TRBJ1-1 | - | TRBV6-5 | few | TGTGCCAGCAGTTACGGTGGGGGGCTTATGAACACTGAAGCTTTCTTT | CASSYGGGLMNTEAFF
TRBJ1-1 | TRBD1 | TRBV7-9 | - | TGTGCCAGCAGCACACCGACAGGGCGGAACACTGAAGCTTTCTTT | CASSTPTGRNTEAFF
TRBJ1-2 | - | TRBV2 | once | TGTGCCAGCAGTGACCTCAACCCTAACTATGGCTACACCTTC | CASSDLNPNYGYTF
TRBJ1-1 | - | TRBV6-1 | few | TGTGCCAGCAGACAAGGGGTGGCGACTGAAGCTTTCTTT | CASRQGVATEAFF
TRBJ1-1 | - | TRBV20-1 | few | TGCAGTGCTTCCGGGGGTAGCACTGAAGCTTTCTTT | CSASGGSTEAFF
TRBJ1-2 | TRBD1 | TRBV12-3/TRBV12-4 | - | TGTGCCAGCAGTCCGACAGGGCTAAGCTTTAACTATGGCTACACCTTC | CASSPTGLSFNYGYTF
TRBJ2-7 | TRBD1 | TRBV30 | - | TGTGCCTGGAGTTTGACAGGGAGCGAGCAGTACTTC | CAWSLTGSEQYF
TRBJ1-3 | - | TRBV6-1 | - | TGTGCCAGCGGCCAGGATCCGGGAAACACCATATATTTT | CASGQDPGNTIYF
TRBJ2-3 | - | TRBV6-2/TRBV6-3 | - | TGTGCCAGCAGCAAAAGAGGGGCCGATACGCAGTATTTT | CASSKRGADTQYF
TRBJ2-2 | TRBD2 | TRBV27 | few | TGTGCCAGCAAGGCTAGCGGGGGGTGGAACACCGGGGAGCTGTTTTTT | CASKASGGWNTGELFF
TRBJ1-5 | - | TRBV10-3 | few | TGTGCCATCTCGGGGGACGAACAGCCCCAGCATTTT | CAISGDEQPQHF
TRBJ2-1 | TRBD1 | TRBV6-5 | once | TGTGCCAGCAGTTCAAACAGGGGGCGCATCAATGAGCAGTTCTTC | CASSSNRGRINEQFF
TRBJ2-1 | TRBD2 | TRBV27 | - | TGTGCCAGCTCTAAGTCTAGCGGGGGCCTTTACAATGAGCAGTTCTTC | CASSKSSGGLYNEQFF
TRBJ1-2 | - | TRBV7-6 | few | TGTGCCAGCAGCCGATGGGAGGGACTACAGGGTGGAGGCTACACCTTC | CASSRWEGLQGGGYTF
TRBJ2-1 | - | TRBV6-1 | - | TGTGCCAGCACCCAGGGAGGTGAGCAGTTCTTC | CASTQGGEQFF
TRBJ1-5 | - | TRBV5-1 | - | TGCGCCAGCAGCCCGTGGGGGGGGGAGAATCAGCCCCAGCATTTT | CASSPWGGENQPQHF
TRBJ2-3 | TRBD2 | TRBV6-4 | few | TGTGCCAGCAGTGAAGCGGGGGGCACAGATACGCAGTATTTT | CASSEAGGTDTQYF
TRBJ1-2 | - | TRBV7-9 | few | TGTGCCAGCAGTCTAAAGCCAGGACACTATGGCTACACCTTC | CASSLKPGHYGYTF
TRBJ2-5 | - | TRBV23-1 | - | TGCGCCAGTTCCTGGGAACTCCAAGAGACCCAGTACTTC | CASSWELQETQYF
TRBJ1-2 | - | TRBV6-1 | - | TGTGCCAGCCCGGGGCAGAACTATGGCTACACCTTC | CASPGQNYGYTF
TRBJ1-4 | - | TRBV7-2 | few | TGTGCCAGCAGCTTGGGGGTAGAGGGAAAACTGTTTTTT | CASSLGVEGKLFF
TRBJ2-1 | - | TRBV6-1 | few | TGTGCCAGCAGCCATACTCGGGGCCGACCACCGAATGAGCAGTTCTTC | CASSHTRGRPPNEQFF
TRBJ1-1 | TRBD1 | TRBV27 | - | TGTGCCAGCAGGCTCCAGACAGGGTGGGGCACTGAAGCTTTCTTT | CASRLQTGWGTEAFF
TRBJ1-2 | - | TRBV12-3/TRBV12-4 | - | TGTGCCAGCACCTACGGGGTTCGAGGCTACACCTTC | CASTYGVRGYTF
TRBJ1-2 | - | TRBV11-2 | - | TGTGCCAGCAGCTTTCGACGGGGGCTCTATGGCTACACCTTC | CASSFRRGLYGYTF
TRBJ1-1 | - | TRBV7-9 | - | TGTGCCAGCAGCCCACAGGACACTGAAGCTTTCTTT | CASSPQDTEAFF
TRBJ1-2 | - | TRBV5-6 | - | TGTGCCAGCAGCGTGGGTGAGAGTTATGGCTACACCTTC | CASSVGESYGYTF
TRBJ2-1 | - | TRBV10-1 | few | TGCGCCAGCAGTTCAGGGTTCGCCTACAATGAGCAGTTCTTC | CASSSGFAYNEQFF
TRBJ2-5 | - | TRBV20-1 | few | TGCAGTGCTAGAGTGCCGGGGCGCCAAGAGACCCAGTACTTC | CSARVPGRQETQYF
TRBJ2-7 | TRBD1 | TRBV20-1 | - | TGCAGTGCTATCCGGACAGGGTCTTTATACGAGCAGTACTTC | CSAIRTGSLYEQYF
TRBJ1-1 | TRBD1 | TRBV19 | - | TGTGCCAGTACTTTCACAGGGGTGAACACTGAAGCTTTCTTT | CASTFTGVNTEAFF
TRBJ1-2 | TRBD1 | TRBV20-1 | few | TGCAGTGTCCCCCCCCCCAGGACAGGGGCATATGGCTACACCTTC | CSVPPPRTGAYGYTF
TRBJ1-5 | - | TRBV20-1 | few | TGCAGTGCTCGGAGAAGAAATCAGCCCCAGCATTTT | CSARRRNQPQHF
TRBJ1-3 | - | TRBV20-1 | few | TGCAGTGCTTCAGGGTCTTGGCGGAGCTCTGGAAACACCATATATTTT | CSASGSWRSSGNTIYF
TRBJ2-5 | - | TRBV25-1 | - | TGTGCCAGCAGTGCACAAGACACCCGAGGGGAGACCCAGTACTTC | CASSAQDTRGETQYF